The sequence of this T cell receptor (beta chain) was determined in a study of cytomegalovirus exposure and HLA in healthy donors. Points from the study as a whole: Across donors, sequencing depth was assumed by presence/absence analyses to be roughly uniform.

The study ran its PCR with 60 Vbeta and 13 Jbeta primers. Some clones are missing from TCRdb's copy, which holds only in-frame ones; the method was immunoSEQ multiplex PCR. The table has about 140,000 clones, roughly three quarters seen once. Germline CDR1 SEHNR, CDR2 FQNEAQ (reference sequence). The CDR3 sequence is 16 residues long. J was trimmed by 4 bases and V by 1 base; bases with no gene match: 7. Notes on this clone: Its specificity is not known.

What was sequenced was PBMCs. The receptor was isolated from a woman aged 50 to 65 in good health and CMV-seronegative. This chain links TRBV7-9 with TRBJ1-5; 7 positions agree with TRBD1. CDR3 sequence: CASSLGAGGRNQPQHF. As DNA, the CDR3 is TGTGCCAGCAGCTTAGGGGCAGGGGGTAGGAATCAGCCCCAGCATTTT.